These T cell receptor beta chains were read from a single sample in a study of cytotoxic CD8 clonotypes in ibrutinib-treated CLL. TCRdb's copy holds only in-frame clones and misses some; the assay was immunoSEQ multiplex PCR. Of about 68,000 clones in the sample, 90% were seen once. Material: PBMCs, obtained after 12 months of ibrutinib treatment. These receptors all stem from a human donor with chronic lymphocytic leukemia. CDR3s include the opening cysteine and the closing phenylalanine or tryptophan. The D gene is left open where the match is weak. Clone size appears in some rows only: once, few, many, or a class for an expanded clone.

v_gene	j_gene	d_gene	abundance	CDR3aa	CDR3nt
TRBV7-3	TRBJ2-1	NA	NA	CASSPGQLYEQFF	TGTGCCAGCAGCCCCGGACAGTTATATGAGCAGTTCTTC
TRBV29-1	TRBJ1-5	NA	NA	CSVAHYSNQPQHF	TGCAGCGTTGCTCACTATAGCAATCAGCCCCAGCATTTT
TRBV19	TRBJ2-7	TRBD2	NA	CASSRIGTSGRGDEQYF	TGTGCCAGTAGTAGGATAGGGACTAGCGGACGGGGAGACGAGCAGTACTTC
TRBV9	TRBJ2-3	NA	once	CASSVGDGDTQYF	TGTGCCAGCAGCGTAGGAGATGGAGATACGCAGTATTTT
TRBV7-3	TRBJ2-4	TRBD1	once	CASSEWTGENIQYF	TGTGCCAGCAGCGAGTGGACAGGGGAAAACATTCAGTACTTC
TRBV7-9	TRBJ1-4	TRBD1	NA	CASSLGDRGGEKLFF	TGTGCCAGCAGCTTAGGGGACAGGGGGGGTGAAAAACTGTTTTTT
TRBV10-1	TRBJ2-2	TRBD2	NA	CASSSGTTNTGELFF	TGCGCCAGCAGTTCCGGGACTACCAACACCGGGGAGCTGTTTTTT
TRBV5-1	TRBJ2-5	NA	NA	CASSLRRAGQGETQYF	TGCGCCAGCAGCTTGAGACGGGCAGGGCAAGGAGAGACCCAGTACTTC
TRBV7-8	TRBJ1-2	NA	NA	CASSSPGYGYTF	TGTGCCAGCAGCTCCCCCGGGTATGGCTACACCTTC
TRBV7-2	TRBJ2-3	NA	NA	CASSVRVDTQYF	TGTGCCAGCAGCGTGAGGGTAGATACGCAGTATTTT
TRBV19	TRBJ2-7	TRBD2	NA	CASSARGGVNYEQYF	TGTGCCAGTAGTGCCCGGGGGGGAGTTAACTACGAGCAGTACTTC
TRBV2	TRBJ2-5	NA	NA	CASRGGETQYF	TGTGCCAGCAGGGGGGGAGAGACCCAGTACTTC
TRBV7-2	TRBJ1-4	TRBD1	once	CASSSYDRGLGEKLFF	TGTGCCAGCAGCTCGTATGACAGGGGTCTGGGTGAAAAACTGTTTTTT
TRBV28	TRBJ2-1	NA	NA	CASSLGGHGTMGQFF	TGTGCCAGCAGTTTAGGAGGGCACGGTACAATGGGGCAGTTCTTC
TRBV7-7	TRBJ2-1	NA	NA	CASSQTYGVEQFF	TGTGCCAGCAGCCAAACCTACGGTGTTGAGCAGTTCTTC
TRBV10-1	TRBJ1-5	NA	NA	CASTPRGAQPQHF	TGCGCCAGCACTCCTAGGGGGGCACAGCCCCAGCATTTT
TRBV19	TRBJ2-1	TRBD1	NA	CASSIDRGLTNEQFF	TGTGCCAGTAGTATCGACAGGGGGCTAACTAATGAGCAGTTCTTC
TRBV6-6	TRBJ2-4	NA	NA	CASSYRTENIQYF	TGTGCCAGCAGTTACCGGACAGAAAACATTCAGTACTTC
TRBV4-1	TRBJ2-7	NA	NA	CASSQEGGRDYEQYF	TGCGCCAGCAGCCAAGAGGGAGGAAGAGACTACGAGCAGTACTTC
TRBV28	TRBJ2-5	TRBD2	NA	CASSPGTIRGTQYF	TGTGCCAGCAGTCCTGGGACTATTCGGGGGACCCAGTACTTC
TRBV6-1	TRBJ1-5	TRBD1	NA	CASISTGDQPQHF	TGTGCCAGCATAAGTACAGGGGATCAGCCCCAGCATTTT
TRBV6-5	TRBJ2-2	NA	NA	CASSVAATGELFF	TGTGCCAGCAGCGTAGCGGCGACCGGGGAGCTGTTTTTT
TRBV27	TRBJ2-2	TRBD1	NA	CASLRGPNTGELFF	TGTGCCAGCCTGAGGGGGCCTAACACCGGGGAGCTGTTTTTT
TRBV19	TRBJ1-5	TRBD1	NA	CASSPRGQGWNQPQHF	TGTGCCAGTAGTCCCCGGGGACAGGGATGGAATCAGCCCCAGCATTTT
TRBV18	TRBJ2-7	TRBD1	NA	CASSDQAGTGAYEQYF	TGTGCCAGCTCGGACCAAGCAGGGACAGGAGCCTACGAGCAGTACTTC
TRBV11-3	TRBJ1-2	TRBD1	NA	CASSNSYWDRAFLYGYTF	TGTGCCAGCAGCAATTCCTACTGGGACAGGGCGTTCCTCTATGGCTACACCTTC
TRBV9	TRBJ1-1	NA	once	CASRGVNTEAFF	TGTGCCAGTAGAGGGGTGAACACTGAAGCTTTCTTT
TRBV9	TRBJ2-7	TRBD2	NA	CASSVLAEIPYEQYF	TGTGCCAGCAGCGTTCTAGCGGAGATTCCCTACGAGCAGTACTTC
TRBV29-1	TRBJ2-3	NA	NA	CSVEDRRIGTDTQYF	TGCAGCGTTGAAGATCGCAGGATCGGAACAGATACGCAGTATTTT
TRBV19	TRBJ1-5	NA	NA	CASSRGKVSNQPQHF	TGTGCCAGTAGCAGGGGAAAGGTAAGCAATCAGCCCCAGCATTTT
TRBV14	TRBJ1-1	NA	NA	CASSPREQNQRKAFF	TGTGCCAGCAGCCCGCGAGAACAGAACCAACGTAAAGCTTTCTTT
TRBV27	TRBJ2-3	NA	NA	CASSPRRSTHTQYF	TGTGCCAGCAGTCCCCGGAGGTCAACCCATACGCAGTATTTT
TRBV6-1	TRBJ2-2	NA	NA	CASRDGELFF	TGTGCCAGCAGAGACGGGGAGCTGTTTTTT
TRBV11-3	TRBJ2-7	NA	NA	CASSLGGPYEQYF	TGTGCCAGCAGCTTAGGCGGGCCCTACGAGCAGTACTTC
TRBV5-6	TRBJ2-7	TRBD2	few	CASRRAIETSGLTNYEQYF	TGTGCCAGCAGGAGGGCTATCGAAACTAGCGGACTGACTAACTACGAGCAGTACTTC
TRBV29-1	TRBJ1-1	NA	NA	CSVEDLTGGRTNTEAFF	TGCAGCGTTGAAGATCTGACGGGGGGGCGCACGAACACTGAAGCTTTCTTT
TRBV19	TRBJ2-3	NA	NA	CASSKGSGREDTQYF	TGTGCCAGTAGTAAGGGGAGCGGACGGGAGGATACGCAGTATTTT
TRBV5-4	TRBJ2-7	NA	NA	CASSFPGGDRSYEQYF	TGTGCCAGCAGCTTTCCTGGCGGGGACCGCTCCTACGAGCAGTACTTC
TRBV27	TRBJ1-1	NA	few	CASSLSGSRAFF	TGTGCCAGCAGTTTGTCAGGGAGCCGAGCTTTCTTT
TRBV7-6	TRBJ2-3	NA	NA	CASSLKDYTDTQYF	TGTGCCAGCAGCTTAAAGGACTACACAGATACGCAGTATTTT
TRBV7-6	TRBJ1-4	NA	NA	CASSGTRVDEKLFF	TGTGCCAGCAGCGGCACGCGGGTGGATGAAAAACTGTTTTTT
TRBV19	TRBJ1-1	NA	NA	CASSISDTEAFF	TGTGCCAGTAGTATATCTGACACTGAAGCTTTCTTT
TRBV9	TRBJ2-3	TRBD2	NA	CASSVELAGVSTDTQYF	TGTGCCAGCAGCGTAGAATTAGCGGGAGTCAGCACAGATACGCAGTATTTT
TRBV6-6	TRBJ1-1	NA	NA	CASMPRQNTEAFF	TGTGCCAGCATGCCCAGGCAGAACACTGAAGCTTTCTTT
TRBV12-5	TRBJ1-1	NA	NA	CASGFQVPTEAFF	TGTGCTAGTGGTTTTCAGGTTCCCACTGAAGCTTTCTTT
TRBV7-2	TRBJ1-2	TRBD1	NA	CASRRTGGGGYTF	TGTGCCAGCAGGCGGACAGGGGGAGGCGGCTACACCTTC
TRBV2	TRBJ1-3	TRBD1	once	CASKGTGDGNTIYF	TGTGCCAGCAAGGGGACAGGGGACGGAAACACCATATATTTT
TRBV5-4	TRBJ1-2	NA	once	CASRLRGGLPNYGYTF	TGTGCCAGCAGATTGCGTGGGGGTCTCCCCAACTATGGCTACACCTTC
TRBV9	TRBJ2-7	NA	NA	CASSVSGYEQYF	TGTGCCAGCAGCGTTAGCGGTTACGAGCAGTACTTC
TRBV19	TRBJ2-7	TRBD2	NA	CASSIGGGPYEQYF	TGTGCCAGTAGTATAGGCGGGGGTCCGTACGAGCAGTACTTC